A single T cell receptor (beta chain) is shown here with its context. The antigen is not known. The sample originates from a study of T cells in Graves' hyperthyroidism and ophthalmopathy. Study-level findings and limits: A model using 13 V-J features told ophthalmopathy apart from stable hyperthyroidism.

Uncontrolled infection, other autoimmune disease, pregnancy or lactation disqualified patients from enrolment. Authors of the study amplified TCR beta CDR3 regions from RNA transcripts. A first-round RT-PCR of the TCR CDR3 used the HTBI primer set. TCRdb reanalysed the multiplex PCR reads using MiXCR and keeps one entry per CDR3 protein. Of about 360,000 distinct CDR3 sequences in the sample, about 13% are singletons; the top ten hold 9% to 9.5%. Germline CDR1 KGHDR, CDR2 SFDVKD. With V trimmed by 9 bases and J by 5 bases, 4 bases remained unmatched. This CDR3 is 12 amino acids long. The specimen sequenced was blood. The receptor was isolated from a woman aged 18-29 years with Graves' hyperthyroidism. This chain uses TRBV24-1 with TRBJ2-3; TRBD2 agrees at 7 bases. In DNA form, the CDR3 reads TGTGCCACCGGGGGGGGGGTAGATACGCAGTATTTT. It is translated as CATGGGVDTQYF.